A single T cell receptor (beta chain) is shown here with its context. This clone's antigen is unknown. Base qualities are missing; no much larger clone stands one base away. The sample's treatment or condition label is to be understood as: in vitro stimulation with specific CMV peptide epitopes to enrich CMV-specific T cells. These reads were obtained on an Illumina HiSeq 1500. The public reads were run again by TCRdb, first through fastp at Q25 and then through MiXCR, and only productive beta chains were kept. Each entry is one CDR3 protein sequence, shown with its most common DNA and genes. The sample contains hundreds of thousands of distinct CDR3 sequences, 30% to 40% of them found a single time. The ten most abundant clones make up about 20% of the sample. The CDR3 runs 15 amino acids, cysteine and phenylalanine included. Kept here is only the CDR3 DNA, which spans 45 bases and is read in frame from base 1. According to the germline V gene (reference sequence), CDR1 reads MNHNY and CDR2 reads SVGAGI. From V the trimming removes 3 bases and from J it removes 7 bases, while the gene matches leave 6 bases of the junction unaccounted for.

This entry belongs to a study of T cell repertoires in cytomegalovirus infection (dated 2019 in TCRdb). Some background on the complete study: Alongside well-studied HLA-B-restricted epitopes, the peptide stimulations were aimed at recently identified HLA-C-restricted CMV epitopes, whose presentation resists viral immunomodulation. Donor HLA type was relevant to the analysis, because carriage of CMV infection together with the matching HLA type was indicated by public TCR beta signatures.

Results the study describes overall, beyond this receptor: The ex vivo response was dominated by HLA-C-restricted CMV-specific TCR beta clonotypes, and the single most frequent clonotype in two of eight donors was supplied by these HLA-C-restricted clonotypes. Cumulative frequency of public TCR beta family members discriminated carriers of CMV infection plus the relevant HLA type in this cohort and an independent 352-donor cohort.

This sequence originates from a human donor in good health (CMV status not recorded). Some clones in this sample may be carry-over from other donors' samples. The chain is encoded by TRBV6-6 joined to TRBJ1-6, and 7 junction bases match TRBD1. The sequencing used cultured PBMCs, collected from culture after CMV antigen stimulation. The base sequence is TGTGCCAGCAGTTATGCCGGGACAGCAAATTCACCCCTCCACTTT. Protein translation: CASSYAGTANSPLHF.